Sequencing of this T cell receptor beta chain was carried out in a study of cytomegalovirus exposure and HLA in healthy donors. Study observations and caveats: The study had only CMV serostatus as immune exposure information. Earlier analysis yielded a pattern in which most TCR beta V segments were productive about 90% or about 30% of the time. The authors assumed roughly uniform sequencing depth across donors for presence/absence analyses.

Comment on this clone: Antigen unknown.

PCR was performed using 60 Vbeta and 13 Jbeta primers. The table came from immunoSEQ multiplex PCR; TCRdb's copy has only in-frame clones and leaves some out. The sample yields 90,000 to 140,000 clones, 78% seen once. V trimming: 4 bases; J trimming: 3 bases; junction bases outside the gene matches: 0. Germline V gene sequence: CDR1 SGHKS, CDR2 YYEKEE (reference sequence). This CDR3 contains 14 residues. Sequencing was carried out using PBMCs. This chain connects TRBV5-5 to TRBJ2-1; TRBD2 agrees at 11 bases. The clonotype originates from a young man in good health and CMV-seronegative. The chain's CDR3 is CASSGTSGYNEQFF. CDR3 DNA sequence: TGTGCCAGCAGCGGGACTAGCGGCTACAATGAGCAGTTCTTC.